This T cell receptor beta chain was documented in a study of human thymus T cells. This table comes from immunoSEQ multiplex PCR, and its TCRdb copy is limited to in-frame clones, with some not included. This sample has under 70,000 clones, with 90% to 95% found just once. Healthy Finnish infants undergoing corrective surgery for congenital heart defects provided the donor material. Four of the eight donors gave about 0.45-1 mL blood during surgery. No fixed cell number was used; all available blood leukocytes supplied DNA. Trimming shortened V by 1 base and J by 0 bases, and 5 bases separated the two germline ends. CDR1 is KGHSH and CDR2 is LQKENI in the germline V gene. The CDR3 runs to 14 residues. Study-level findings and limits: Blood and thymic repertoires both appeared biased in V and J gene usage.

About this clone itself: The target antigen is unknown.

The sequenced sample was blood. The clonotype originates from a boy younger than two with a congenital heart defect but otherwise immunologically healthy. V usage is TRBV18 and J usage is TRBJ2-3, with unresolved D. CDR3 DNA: TGTGCCAGCTCACCACGTCTCAGCACAGATACGCAGTATTTT. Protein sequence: CASSPRLSTDTQYF.